This TCR beta chain was sequenced for a study of neoadjuvant nivolumab and ipilimumab in lung cancer. In the study overall: Patients got nivolumab 3 mg/kg on days 1, 15 and 29; combination added ipilimumab 1 mg/kg day 1. Whole-study findings and limits: Only a small number of samples underwent TCR sequencing.

Assay used: immunoSEQ multiplex PCR; TCRdb lists only in-frame clones, some missing. The sample includes around 7,500 clones, around nine tenths of them seen just once. A word on this clone: Its cognate antigen is unknown.

V lost 6 bases to trimming and J lost 0 bases, with 9 bases between them. Germline-derived CDR1 and CDR2 are MNHEY and SVGAGI. CDR3 size: 14 residues. This receptor was taken from an adult with non-small cell lung cancer. Some clones in this sample may be carry-over from other donors' samples. The source material was tumor tissue, sampled after neoadjuvant nivolumab, alone or with ipilimumab, at or shortly before surgery. This rearrangement joins TRBV6-5 to TRBJ1-3, with D unresolved. CDR3 sequence (DNA): TGTGCCAGCAGCATCCCAGGCTCTGGAAACACCATATATTTT. It is translated as CASSIPGSGNTIYF.